The 29 T cell receptor beta chains reported below all come from one sample, sequenced in a study of blood T cell repertoires in COVID-19. Profiled with immunoSEQ multiplex PCR; TCRdb holds only in-frame clones, not every one. The data show fewer than 300,000 clones, less than 85% seen once. Sequences were obtained from peripheral blood. Every receptor here comes from a woman aged 18-29 years with acute or convalescent COVID-19.

This sequence joins TRBV6-5 and TRBJ2-5; possible D gene TRBD1, 5 bases. CDR3 length: 12 amino acids. V lost 5 bases and J lost 4, with 8 bases in between. Germline loops: CDR1 MNHEY, CDR2 SVGAGI. CDR3 region: CASSRQRETQYF. The CDR3 region has the DNA TGTGCCAGCAGTCGACAGCGAGAGACCCAGTACTTC.

The rearrangement links TRBV10-1 to TRBJ2-7, with no clear D. The V end was cut by 0 bases, the J end by 3 bases, with 6 bases between. Germline lookup yields CDR1 WNHNN and CDR2 SYGVQD (reference sequence). This CDR3 has 13 amino acids. The CDR3 here is CASSESEYYEQYF. The CDR3 DNA is TGCGCCAGCAGTGAGTCTGAGTACTACGAGCAGTACTTC.

The genes are TRBV7-8 and TRBJ2-2; 13 nucleotides line up with TRBD2. CDR1 SGHVS and CDR2 FQNEAQ come from the germline V gene. Losses at the gene ends were 6 bases for V and 8 bases for J; bases not matched to a gene: 3. CDR3 length equals 14 residues. CDR3 sequence: CASRRTSGSGELFF. DNA of the CDR3: TGTGCCAGCAGACGGACTAGCGGGAGTGGGGAGCTGTTTTTT.

The chain joins TRBV28 to TRBJ2-2, with a possible D match to TRBD2 (5 bases). The germline V gene encodes CDR1 MDHEN and CDR2 SYDVKM. This CDR3 spans 16 amino acids. Trimming removed 5 bases from V and 2 bases from J, with 15 bases in between. The CDR3 DNA sequence: TGTGCCAGCAGTCCTCTAGACTACTATAACACCGGGGAGCTGTTTTTT. Translating gives CASSPLDYYNTGELFF.

This sequence joins TRBV27 and TRBJ2-7, with 12 bases fitting TRBD1. V gave up 2 bases and J gave up 5 bases; unmatched junction bases: 7. CDR1 MNHEY and CDR2 SMNVEV come from the germline V gene (reference sequence). The CDR3 covers 16 residues. The DNA for the CDR3 is TGTGCCAGCAGTTTAAGGTGGGGACAGGGGGCGCACGAGCAGTACTTC. Encoded protein: CASSLRWGQGAHEQYF.

Only a few counts were recorded for this clone. Other nucleotide sequences in the sample specify the same CDR3. The V call is TRBV30, the J call TRBJ2-2, with 10 positions matching TRBD2. After removal of 0 bases from V and 5 bases from J, the junction contained 3 bases not matched to a gene. From germline, CDR1 is GTSNPN and CDR2 SVGIG (reference sequence). The CDR3 is made up of 15 amino acids. The CDR3 sequence: CAWSVLAGVTGELFF. In DNA, the CDR3 is TGTGCCTGGAGTGTCCTAGCGGGAGTGACCGGGGAGCTGTTTTTT.

The rearrangement uses TRBV7-9 and TRBJ1-1; the match to TRBD1 covers 8 bases. V trimming: 4 bases; J trimming: 4 bases; junction bases outside the gene matches: 11. The CDR3 totals 16 residues. From germline, CDR1 is SEHNR and CDR2 FQNEAQ (reference sequence). CDR3 sequence: CASSSLRDRRRTEAFF. In DNA form, the CDR3 reads TGTGCCAGCAGCTCGCTCCGGGACAGGAGGCGCACTGAAGCTTTCTTT. Complete variable domain (other parts from reference TRBV7-9 and TRBJ1-1): DTGVSQNPRHKITKRGQNVTFRCDPISEHNRLYWYRQTLGQGPEFLTYFQNEAQLEKSRLLSDRFSAERPKGSFSTLEIQRTEQGDSAMYLCASSSLRDRRRTEAFFGQGTRLTVV.

V is TRBV5-6 and J is TRBJ2-5, with TRBD2 matching over 7 bases. This CDR3 has 18 amino acids. CDR1 and CDR2 (germline): SGHDT, YYEEEE. V trimming: 1 base; J trimming: 3 bases; junction bases outside the gene matches: 15. The CDR3 DNA reads as TGTGCCAGCAGCTTGACCCTTTATCTGGCGGGAGCCGAAGAGACCCAGTACTTC. Protein: CASSLTLYLAGAEETQYF.

The J gene is TRBJ1-2, the V gene TRBV13; 8 nucleotides align to TRBD1. With V trimmed by 4 bases and J by 1 base, 5 bases remained unmatched. CDR3 size: 15 residues. Germline V gene lookup returns CDR1 PRHDT and CDR2 FYEKMQ (reference sequence). The CDR3 protein is CASSSMTGVNYGYTF. For the CDR3, the DNA is TGTGCCAGCAGCTCCATGACAGGGGTTAACTATGGCTACACCTTC.

This chain connects TRBV5-4 to TRBJ1-2; TRBD1 might be the D (6 bases). Germline CDR1 is SGHNT and CDR2 is YYREEE (reference sequence). This CDR3 is built from 14 residues. Trimming shortened V by 2 bases and J by 3 bases, and 11 bases separated the two germline ends. In DNA form, the CDR3 reads TGTGCCAGCAGCTTCGGCAGGGGCGACTATGGCTACACCTTC. It is translated as CASSFGRGDYGYTF.

The V and J genes are TRBV27 and TRBJ1-5; D gene uncertain. This CDR3 region has 16 residues. The germline V and J ends were trimmed by 3 bases and 0 bases, with 12 bases remaining between them. Germline V gene data show CDR1 as MNHEY and CDR2 as SMNVEV (reference sequence). Here the CDR3 reads CASSLGSGYSNQPQHF. Here the CDR3 DNA reads TGTGCCAGCAGTTTGGGTAGCGGTTATAGCAATCAGCCCCAGCATTTT.

The chain employs TRBV9 and TRBJ2-3, with a tentative D call TRBD1 (6 bases). CDR1 and CDR2 (germline): SGDLS, YYNGEE. Trimming took 0 bases from V and 2 from J, leaving 10 bases between them. This CDR3 comprises 15 residues. CDR3 region: CASSVAQGLTDTQYF. The CDR3 region has the DNA TGTGCCAGCAGCGTAGCCCAGGGGCTCACAGATACGCAGTATTTT.

J is TRBJ1-4 and V is TRBV18; no definite D call. The CDR3 extends over 13 amino acids. Trimming took off 2 bases at V and 3 bases at J, with 4 bases between the two ends. Germline V gene lookup returns CDR1 KGHSH and CDR2 LQKENI. Here the CDR3 reads CASSPGANEKLFF. DNA of the CDR3: TGTGCCAGCTCACCAGGAGCTAATGAAAAACTGTTTTTT.

The V gene is TRBV27, the J gene TRBJ1-5; TRBD1 aligns across 7 bases. This CDR3 comprises 14 residues. Trimming took 6 bases from V and 3 from J; bases not matched to a gene: 5. Per the germline V gene, CDR1 is MNHEY and CDR2 is SMNVEV (reference sequence). The CDR3: CASSLGQANQPQHF. The CDR3 coding sequence is TGTGCCAGCAGCCTTGGACAGGCCAATCAGCCCCAGCATTTT.

This clone was seen once. Germline is not matched at one junction end, which may reflect a read error. The chain joins TRBV2 to TRBJ2-7; 9 bases are shared with TRBD2. CDR1 is SNHLY, CDR2 FYNNEI, per germline. This CDR3 is 15 amino acids long. The CDR3, as DNA: TGTGCCAGCAGTGGGTCCAGCGGGAGGTCCTCCGAGCAGTACTTC. Protein: CASSGSSGRSSEQYF.

The chain links TRBV11-2 to TRBJ2-5, with TRBD2 matching over 12 bases. Germline-derived CDR1 and CDR2 are SGHAT and FQNNGV. The V gene end was trimmed by 1 base and the J gene end by 5 bases; junction bases not matched to a gene: 8. This CDR3 has 17 amino acids. The CDR3 DNA reads TGTGCCAGCAGCTTAGTATGGCTAGCGGGAGGGCGTGAGACCCAGTACTTC. Its protein is CASSLVWLAGGRETQYF.

The chain employs TRBV5-1 and TRBJ1-2, with 10 positions matching TRBD1. Trimming at V came to 3 bases and at J to 6 bases, leaving 5 bases not matched to a gene. CDR1 and CDR2 (germline): SGHRS, YFSETQ. This CDR3 has 14 residues. The CDR3 nucleotides are TGCGCCAGCAGCTACACCGGGACAGGGGATGGCTACACCTTC. This codes for CASSYTGTGDGYTF.

In its sample, this clone was seen once. The chain recombines TRBV19 with TRBJ2-3; D may be TRBD2 (6 bases). Germline CDR1 LNHDA, CDR2 SQIVND (reference sequence). The CDR3 is 14 residues long. Trimming stripped 9 bases from V and 0 bases from J, with 13 bases between. The CDR3 bases are TGTGCCAGCCAACGACGGGGGAGCACAGATACGCAGTATTTT. Its translation: CASQRRGSTDTQYF. The full variable domain, with the rest looked up from reference TRBV19 and TRBJ2-3, is DGGITQSPKYLFRKEGQNVTLSCEQNLNHDAMYWYRQDPGQGLRLIYYSQIVNDFQKGDIAEGYSVSREKKESFPLTVTSAQKNPTAFYLCASQRRGSTDTQYFGPGTRLTVL.

This clone was counted a few times. This chain connects TRBV6-5 to TRBJ2-3; D is ambiguous. Trimming removed 6 bases at V and 0 bases at J, with 7 bases between. This CDR3 is 13 amino acids long. CDR1 is MNHEY and CDR2 is SVGAGI in the germline V gene. CDR3 DNA sequence: TGTGCCAGCAGACACCCTAGCACAGATACGCAGTATTTT. Protein product: CASRHPSTDTQYF.

This clone turned up a few times. This chain uses TRBV14 with TRBJ2-1; 10 bases align to TRBD2. The CDR3 has 15 residues. J lost 10 bases, V lost 4 bases, and 10 bases had no gene match. CDR1 SGHDN and CDR2 FVKESK come from the germline V gene. CDR3 sequence (DNA): TGTGCCAGCAGCCCGCCGGGACTAGCGTTCAGGGAGCAGTTCTTC. As protein: CASSPPGLAFREQFF. Supplemented by reference TRBV14 and TRBJ2-1, the full variable domain reads EAGVTQFPSHSVIEKGQTVTLRCDPISGHDNLYWYRRVMGKEIKFLLHFVKESKQDESGMPNNRFLAERTGGTYSTLKVQPAELEDSGVYFCASSPPGLAFREQFFGPGTRLTVL.

V is TRBV10-3 and J is TRBJ2-1; D not resolved. The CDR3 spans 12 residues. The V gene's germline CDR1 is ENHRY and CDR2 SYGVKD. The germline V and J ends were trimmed by 1 base and 9 bases, with 7 bases remaining between them. CDR3 region: CAISEFGSEQFF. CDR3 in DNA: TGTGCCATCAGTGAGTTCGGGTCTGAGCAGTTCTTC.

Only one count was recorded for this clone. V is TRBV29-1 and J is TRBJ1-4; possibly TRBD1 for D (5 bases). Germline V gene sequence: CDR1 SQVTM, CDR2 ANQGSEA. The CDR3 loop spans 14 amino acids. V was pared by 4 bases and J by 5 bases, with 14 bases between. The CDR3, as DNA: TGCAGCGTTGCTTTAAGGCAGGGCAATGAAAAACTGTTTTTT. Its protein product is CSVALRQGNEKLFF.

The rearrangement uses TRBV11-2 and TRBJ2-2, with D possibly being TRBD1 (6 bases). The germline CDR1 and CDR2 sequences are SGHAT and FQNNGV. The V end lost 6 bases, the J end lost 1 base, and 15 bases lay between the germline ends. The CDR3 runs to 16 residues. The CDR3 loop reads CASSRQVQWNTGELFF. CDR3 DNA: TGTGCCAGCAGTCGACAGGTCCAATGGAACACCGGGGAGCTGTTTTTT.

V and J are TRBV18 and TRBJ1-1; D is uncertain. The germline V and J ends were trimmed by 4 bases and 2 bases, with 11 bases remaining between them. Germline assignment: CDR1 KGHSH and CDR2 LQKENI. The CDR3 sequence is 14 residues long. CDR3 bases: TGTGCCAGCTCACTTCCAGCGCTCAACACTGAAGCTTTCTTT. This translates into CASSLPALNTEAFF.

The chain employs TRBV5-1 and TRBJ2-3; a weak D match, TRBD1 (7 bases). Trimming shortened V by 4 bases and J by 5 bases, and 14 bases separated the two germline ends. The CDR3 is 14 residues long. Looked up from germline, CDR1 is SGHRS and CDR2 is YFSETQ. The DNA of the CDR3 is TGCGCCAGCAGCGCGGGACAGCATGGAGATACGCAGTATTTT. Protein: CASSAGQHGDTQYF.

The V call is TRBV19, the J call TRBJ2-7, with D possibly matching TRBD1 (5 bases). The CDR3 has 17 residues. Looked up from germline, CDR1 is LNHDA and CDR2 is SQIVND (reference sequence). V gave up 2 bases and J gave up 6 bases, with 23 bases separating them. The DNA of the CDR3 is TGTGCCAGTAGTATATCCCCCCCATCCGAGCAGGGTGGCGAGCAGTACTTC. It is translated as CASSISPPSEQGGEQYF.

The J gene is TRBJ1-1, the V gene TRBV28; 9 bases fit TRBD1. The CDR3 covers 14 residues. CDR1 and CDR2 from the germline V gene are MDHEN and SYDVKM. Losses at the gene ends were 5 bases for V and 3 bases for J; bases not matched to a gene: 4. Here the CDR3 reads CASSGGQGHTEAFF. The CDR3 DNA sequence: TGTGCCAGCAGTGGGGGACAGGGCCACACTGAAGCTTTCTTT. Full variable domain (outside the CDR3, taken from reference TRBV28 and TRBJ1-1): DVKVTQSSRYLVKRTGEKVFLECVQDMDHENMFWYRQDPGLGLRLIYFSYDVKMKEKGDIPEGYSVSREKKERFSLILESASTNQTSMYLCASSGGQGHTEAFFGQGTRLTVV.

The chain uses TRBV19 and TRBJ1-5, with 12 positions matching TRBD1. In germline, CDR1 is LNHDA, CDR2 SQIVND (reference sequence). This CDR3 has 15 amino acids. J lost 1 base, V lost 6 bases, and 1 base had no gene match. Here the CDR3 DNA reads TGTGCCAGTAGGGGACAGGGGGCCAGCAATCAGCCCCAGCATTTT. Encoded protein: CASRGQGASNQPQHF.

The chain couples TRBV18 to TRBJ2-1; TRBD2 matches at 9 bases. V lost 6 bases, J lost 6 bases, and 9 bases stayed unmatched. Germline V gene sequence: CDR1 KGHSH, CDR2 LQKENI. This CDR3 has 15 residues. The CDR3 loop reads CASSPIAGDTNEQFF. CDR3 nucleotides: TGTGCCAGCTCCCCCATAGCGGGAGACACCAATGAGCAGTTCTTC. The full variable domain, its missing parts supplied by reference TRBV18 and TRBJ2-1, is NAGVMQNPRHLVRRRGQEARLRCSPMKGHSHVYWYRQLPEEGLKFMVYLQKENIIDESGMPKERFSAEFPKEGPSILRIQQVVRGDSAAYFCASSPIAGDTNEQFFGPGTRLTVL.